Included here is one TCR beta chain sequence, with context. The antigen is unknown. This entry belongs to a study of metastatic and nonmetastatic thyroid tumors. For the study at large: From malignant and benign thyroid patients, repertoires in blood and in tumor or nodule tissue were compared.

General observations from the study: When malignant thyroid tumors were compared with benign nodules, TCR beta diversity was reportedly significantly higher in the malignant tumors. This held in both blood and tumor samples.

Original processing notes: The study took CDR3 differences across clinicopathological groups and made a distant-metastasis classifier for papillary thyroid cancer from them. TCRdb called clones again from the PCR reads with MiXCR. The V and J calls were determined by TCRdb, not by the authors. In the table there are almost 9,000 clones, approximately 14% of which are singletons. Thyroid surgery took place with no prior treatment in any patient. CDR1 is LGHDT, CDR2 YNNKEL, per germline (reference sequence). The CDR3 consists of 15 residues. Trimming shortened V by 0 bases and J by 4 bases, and 10 bases separated the two germline ends.

This chain links TRBV3-1 with TRBJ1-3; D might be TRBD1 (6 bases). This clonotype was sampled from a female donor with papillary thyroid cancer or a benign thyroid nodule (not recorded which). Some clones in this sample may be carry-over from other donors' samples. The sequencing input was blood. CDR3 protein: CASSQDLTGGNTIYF. Written as DNA, the CDR3 is TGTGCCAGCAGCCAAGATTTAACAGGGGGAAACACCATATATTTT.